This T cell receptor beta chain was identified during a study of blood T cell repertoires in COVID-19. Looking at the study overall: PBMCs, B-cell-depleted T cells, or T cells provided the cDNA or gDNA that made up the material.

The CDR3 contains 15 residues. The ends lost 4 bases at V and 3 bases at J; junction bases unmatched: 4. Looked up from germline, CDR1 is SGHTA and CDR2 is FQGNSA. The method was immunoSEQ multiplex PCR; TCRdb's version includes in-frame clones alone and lacks a portion of them. Seen here are about 170,000 clones, about four fifths observed once, and the top ten hold 7.7%. V is TRBV7-2 and J is TRBJ2-1; 9 bases are shared with TRBD2. Sequencing was done on a sample of peripheral blood. The clonotype was recovered from a man between 35 and 55 years old who had recovered from COVID-19. The CDR3 region is CASSSSSGGYNEQFF. The CDR3 DNA sequence: TGTGCCAGCAGCTCCAGTAGCGGGGGCTACAATGAGCAGTTCTTC.